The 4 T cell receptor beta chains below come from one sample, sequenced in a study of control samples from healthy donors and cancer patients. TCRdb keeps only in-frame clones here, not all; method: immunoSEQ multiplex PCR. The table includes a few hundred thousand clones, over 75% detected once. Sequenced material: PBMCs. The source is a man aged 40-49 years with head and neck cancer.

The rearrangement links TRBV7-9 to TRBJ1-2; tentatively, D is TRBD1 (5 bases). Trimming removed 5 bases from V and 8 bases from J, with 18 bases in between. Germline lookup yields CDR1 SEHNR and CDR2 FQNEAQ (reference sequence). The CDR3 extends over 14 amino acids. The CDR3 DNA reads TGTGCCAGCAGCCAAACGTCAAGCGGGGCGGGCTACACCTTC. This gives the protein CASSQTSSGAGYTF.

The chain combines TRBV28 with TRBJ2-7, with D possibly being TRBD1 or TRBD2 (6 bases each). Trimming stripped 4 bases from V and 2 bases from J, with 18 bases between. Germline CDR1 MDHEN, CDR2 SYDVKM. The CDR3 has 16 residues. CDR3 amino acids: CASSSPWGALAYEQYF. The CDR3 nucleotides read TGTGCCAGCAGTTCCCCCTGGGGGGCCCTCGCCTACGAGCAGTACTTC.

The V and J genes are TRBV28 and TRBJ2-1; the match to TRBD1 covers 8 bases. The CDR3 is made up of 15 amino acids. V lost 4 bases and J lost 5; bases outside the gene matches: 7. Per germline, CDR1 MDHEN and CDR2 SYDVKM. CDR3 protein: CASSSVTGVDNEQFF. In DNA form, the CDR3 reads TGTGCCAGCAGTTCTGTGACAGGGGTTGACAATGAGCAGTTCTTC.

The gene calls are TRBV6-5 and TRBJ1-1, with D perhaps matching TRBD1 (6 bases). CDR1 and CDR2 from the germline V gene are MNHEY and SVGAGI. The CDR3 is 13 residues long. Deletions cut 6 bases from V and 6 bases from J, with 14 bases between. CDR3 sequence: CASSQGQFSEAFF. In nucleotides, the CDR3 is TGTGCCAGCAGCCAAGGACAGTTTTCTGAAGCTTTCTTT.